One and the same sample provided the 5 T cell receptor beta chains below, sequenced in a study of T cells in Graves' hyperthyroidism and ophthalmopathy. TCR beta CDR3 sequences were amplified from RNA transcripts. TCR CDR3 underwent first-round RT-PCR with the HTBI primer set. TCRdb processed the multiplex PCR reads anew with MiXCR; each CDR3 protein has one entry. The sample consists of around 370,000 distinct CDR3 sequences, roughly 18% of them appearing once. Specimen: blood. These receptors came from a man younger than 35 with Graves' ophthalmopathy.

The rearrangement links TRBV5-4 to TRBJ2-7, with D maybe TRBD1 (6 bases). Trimming left V 3 bases short and J 4 bases short, with 20 bases between. This CDR3 region has 16 residues. From germline, CDR1 is SGHNT and CDR2 YYREEE (reference sequence). DNA for the CDR3: TGTGCCAGCAGCTACCATCCTCCCAGGGGCGAGTACGAGCAGTACTTC. As protein: CASSYHPPRGEYEQYF.

Points on this clonotype: Since a much larger clone is just one base distant, this may be a read error. The rearrangement joins TRBV10-3 to TRBJ2-3; D remains ambiguous. Between the trimmed V and J ends, which lost 3 bases and 1 base, there was a span of 8 bases. The CDR3 sequence is 14 residues long. Germline V CDR1 and CDR2: ENHRY, SYGVKD. The CDR3 sequence: CAISERAGTDTQYF. The CDR3 nucleotides read TGTGCCATCAGTGAACGGGCGGGCACAGATACGCAGTATTTT.

This clonotype was seen only once. DNA of the CDR3: TGTGCCAGCAGCCCGGGTGGAATCACGCAGTATTTT. Protein product: CASSPGGITQYF. The chain carries TRBV7-3 and TRBJ1-3; D is unclear. TRBJ2-3 matches the DNA end more closely, so the J call is doubtful. The germline V gene encodes CDR1 SGHTA and CDR2 FQGTGA. The CDR3 contains 12 residues.

The genes are TRBV6-1 and TRBJ1-5, with 8 bases aligning to TRBD1. V lost 4 bases to trimming and J lost 1 base; unmatched junction nucleotides: 6. Germline V gene lookup returns CDR1 MNHNS and CDR2 SASEGT. The CDR3 has 16 amino acids. CDR3 sequence reads: CASSALTGVSNQPQHF. The DNA for the CDR3 is TGTGCCAGCAGTGCGCTGACAGGGGTAAGCAATCAGCCCCAGCATTTT.

The rearrangement joins TRBV6-1 to TRBJ2-7; unclear D gene. The germline V gene encodes CDR1 MNHNS and CDR2 SASEGT. The CDR3 spans 15 residues. V lost 11 bases and J lost 2, with 22 bases in between. The CDR3 DNA reads TGTGCCCTAAGCGAAAGGGCCGCGGTTACCTACGAGCAGTACTTC. Amino acid sequence: CALSERAAVTYEQYF.